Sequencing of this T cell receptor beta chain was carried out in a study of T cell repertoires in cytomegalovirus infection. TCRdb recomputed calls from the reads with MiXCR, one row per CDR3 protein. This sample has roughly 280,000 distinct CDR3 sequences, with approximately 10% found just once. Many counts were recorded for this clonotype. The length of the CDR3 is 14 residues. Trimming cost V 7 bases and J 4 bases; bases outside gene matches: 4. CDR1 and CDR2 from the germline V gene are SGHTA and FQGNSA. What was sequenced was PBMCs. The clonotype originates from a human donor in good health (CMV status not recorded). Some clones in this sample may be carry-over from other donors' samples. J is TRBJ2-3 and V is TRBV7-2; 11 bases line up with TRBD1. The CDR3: CASIRTGGADTQYF. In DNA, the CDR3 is TGTGCCAGCATCAGGACAGGGGGCGCAGATACGCAGTATTTT.